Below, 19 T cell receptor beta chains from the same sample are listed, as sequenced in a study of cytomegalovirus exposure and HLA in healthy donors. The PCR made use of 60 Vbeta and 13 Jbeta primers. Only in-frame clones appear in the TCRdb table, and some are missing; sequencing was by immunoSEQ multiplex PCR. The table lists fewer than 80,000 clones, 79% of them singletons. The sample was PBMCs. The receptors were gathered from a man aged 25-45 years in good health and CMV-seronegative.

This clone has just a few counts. The CDR3: CASSENRGNQPQHF. The CDR3 coding sequence is TGTGCCAGCAGCGAGAACAGGGGAAATCAGCCCCAGCATTTT. The gene calls are TRBV5-6 and TRBJ1-5, with 7 bases aligning to TRBD1. This CDR3 contains 14 residues. The germline CDR1 and CDR2 sequences are SGHDT and YYEEEE. Trimming removed 4 bases from V and 4 bases from J; junction bases left unmatched: 5.

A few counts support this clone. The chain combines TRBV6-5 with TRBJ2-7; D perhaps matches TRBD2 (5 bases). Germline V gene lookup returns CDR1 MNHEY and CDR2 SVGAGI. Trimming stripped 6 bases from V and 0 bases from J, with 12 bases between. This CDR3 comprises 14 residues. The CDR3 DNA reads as TGTGCCAGCAGCAGGACTGCTTCCTCCTACGAGCAGTACTTC. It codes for CASSRTASSYEQYF.

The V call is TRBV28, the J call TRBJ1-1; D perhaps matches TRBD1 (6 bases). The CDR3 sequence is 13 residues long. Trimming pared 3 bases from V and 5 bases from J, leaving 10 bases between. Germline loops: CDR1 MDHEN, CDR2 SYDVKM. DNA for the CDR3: TGTGCCAGCAGTTTTGACAGGAGGACTGAAGCTTTCTTT. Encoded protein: CASSFDRRTEAFF.

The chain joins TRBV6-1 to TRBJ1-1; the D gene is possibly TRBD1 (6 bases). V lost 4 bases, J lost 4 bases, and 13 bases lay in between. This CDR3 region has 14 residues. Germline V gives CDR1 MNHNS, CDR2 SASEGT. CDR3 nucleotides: TGTGCCAGCAGTGCCGGGACAAGGAGCACTGAAGCTTTCTTT. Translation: CASSAGTRSTEAFF.

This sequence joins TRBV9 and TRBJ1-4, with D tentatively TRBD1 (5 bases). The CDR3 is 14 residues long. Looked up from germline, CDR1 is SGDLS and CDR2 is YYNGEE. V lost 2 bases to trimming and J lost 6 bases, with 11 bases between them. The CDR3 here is CASSVEGADEKLFF. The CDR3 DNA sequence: TGTGCCAGCAGCGTGGAAGGGGCCGATGAAAAACTGTTTTTT.

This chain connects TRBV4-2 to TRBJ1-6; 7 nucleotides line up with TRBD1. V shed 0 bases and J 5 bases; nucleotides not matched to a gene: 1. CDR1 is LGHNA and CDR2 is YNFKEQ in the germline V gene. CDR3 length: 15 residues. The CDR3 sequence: CASSQEGQNNSPLHF. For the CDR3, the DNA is TGTGCCAGCAGCCAAGAGGGACAGAATAATTCACCCCTCCACTTT.

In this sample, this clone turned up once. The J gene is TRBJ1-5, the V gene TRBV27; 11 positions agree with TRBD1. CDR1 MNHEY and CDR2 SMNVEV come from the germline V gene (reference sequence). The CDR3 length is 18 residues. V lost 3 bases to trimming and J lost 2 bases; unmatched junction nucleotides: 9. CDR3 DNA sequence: TGTGCCAGCAGTTTCCGGGGACAGGGGGGAACGGGCAATCAGCCCCAGCATTTT. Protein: CASSFRGQGGTGNQPQHF.

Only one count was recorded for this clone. CDR3 nucleotides: TGTGCCAGCAGCCCCCGAGGGGGACAGGAACCCTACGAGCAGTACTTC. The encoded protein is CASSPRGGQEPYEQYF. The chain couples TRBV9 to TRBJ2-7, with 8 bases fitting TRBD1. The CDR3 covers 16 residues. The V and J ends lost 4 bases and 2 bases, in that order; junction bases with no gene match: 11. Germline values: CDR1 SGDLS, CDR2 YYNGEE. The full variable domain, rest sourced from reference TRBV9 and TRBJ2-7, is DSGVTQTPKHLITATGQRVTLRCSPRSGDLSVYWYQQSLDQGLQFLIQYYNGEERAKGNILERFSAQQFPDLHSELNLSSLELGDSALYFCASSPRGGQEPYEQYFGPGTRLTVT.

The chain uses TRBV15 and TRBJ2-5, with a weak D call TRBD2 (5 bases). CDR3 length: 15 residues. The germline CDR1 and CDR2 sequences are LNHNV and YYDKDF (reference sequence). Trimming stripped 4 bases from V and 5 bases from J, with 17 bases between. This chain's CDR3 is CATSTRLASRETQYF. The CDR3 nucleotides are TGTGCCACCAGCACGCGACTGGCTAGCCGGGAGACCCAGTACTTC.

The chain's CDR3 is CASSRGENSPLHF. In nucleotides, the CDR3 is TGCGCCAGCAGCAGGGGTGAGAATTCACCCCTCCACTTT. The chain is built from TRBV10-1 and TRBJ1-6; D is perhaps TRBD1 (6 bases). Trimming cost V 6 bases and J 7 bases, with 10 bases left between them. Germline assignment: CDR1 WNHNN and CDR2 SYGVQD (reference sequence). The CDR3 consists of 13 residues.

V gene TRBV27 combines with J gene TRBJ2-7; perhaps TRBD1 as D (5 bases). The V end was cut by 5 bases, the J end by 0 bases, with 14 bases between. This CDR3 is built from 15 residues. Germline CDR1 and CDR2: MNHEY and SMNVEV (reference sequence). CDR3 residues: CASSQTGLSSYEQYF. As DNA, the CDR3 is TGTGCCAGCAGTCAAACAGGCCTGAGCTCCTACGAGCAGTACTTC.

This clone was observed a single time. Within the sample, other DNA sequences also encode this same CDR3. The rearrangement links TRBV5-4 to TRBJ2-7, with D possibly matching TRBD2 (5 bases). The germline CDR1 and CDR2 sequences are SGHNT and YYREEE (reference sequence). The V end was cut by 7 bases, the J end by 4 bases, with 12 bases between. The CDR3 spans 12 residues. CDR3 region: CASGRGGYEQYF. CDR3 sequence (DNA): TGTGCCAGCGGAAGAGGAGGTTACGAGCAGTACTTC. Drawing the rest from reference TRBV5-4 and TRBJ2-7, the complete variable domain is ETGVTQSPTHLIKTRGQQVTLRCSSQSGHNTVSWYQQALGQGPQFIFQYYREEENGRGNFPPRFSGLQFPNYSSELNVNALELDDSALYLCASGRGGYEQYFGPGTRLTVT.

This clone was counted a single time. CDR3 sequence reads: CASSAGTGMNTEAFF. The CDR3 DNA reads as TGTGCCAGCAGCGCGGGGACAGGAATGAACACTGAAGCTTTCTTT. This chain uses TRBV9 with TRBJ1-1; 8 bases are a match to TRBD1. The CDR3 is 15 amino acids. Germline V gives CDR1 SGDLS, CDR2 YYNGEE. With V trimmed by 3 bases and J by 0 bases, 4 bases remained unmatched.

This CDR3 is CASSEVGETQYF. The CDR3 DNA is TGTGCCAGCTCAGAGGTCGGGGAGACCCAGTACTTC. The chain employs TRBV18 and TRBJ2-5, with D uncertain. Per the germline V gene, CDR1 is KGHSH and CDR2 is LQKENI. This CDR3 has 12 amino acids. V lost 5 bases and J 5 bases, leaving 9 bases between the germline ends.

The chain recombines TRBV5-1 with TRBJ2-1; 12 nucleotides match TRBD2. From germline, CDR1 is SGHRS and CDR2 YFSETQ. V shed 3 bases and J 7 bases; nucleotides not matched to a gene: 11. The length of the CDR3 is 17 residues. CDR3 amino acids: CASSSLGVTSGGNEQFF. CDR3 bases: TGCGCCAGCAGCTCCCTAGGCGTCACTAGCGGGGGGAATGAGCAGTTCTTC.

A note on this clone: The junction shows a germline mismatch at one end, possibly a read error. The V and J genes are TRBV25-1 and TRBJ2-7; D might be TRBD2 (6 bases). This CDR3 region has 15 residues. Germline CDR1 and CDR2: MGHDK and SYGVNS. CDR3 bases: TGTCCCAGCAGTGAATTTGTGGGAGGACCGGGCGAGCAGTACTTC. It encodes CPSSEFVGGPGEQYF.

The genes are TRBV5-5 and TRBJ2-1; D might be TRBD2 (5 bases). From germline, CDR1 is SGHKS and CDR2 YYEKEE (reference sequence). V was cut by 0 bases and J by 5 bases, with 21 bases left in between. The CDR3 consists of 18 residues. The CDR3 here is CASSLVARGSLRDNEQFF. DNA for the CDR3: TGTGCCAGCAGCTTGGTGGCACGCGGGTCTCTAAGGGACAATGAGCAGTTCTTC.

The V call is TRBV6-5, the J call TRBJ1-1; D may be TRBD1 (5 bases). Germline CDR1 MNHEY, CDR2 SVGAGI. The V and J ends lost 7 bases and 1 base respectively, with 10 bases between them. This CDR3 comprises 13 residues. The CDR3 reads CASMDNQNTEAFF. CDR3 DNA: TGTGCCAGCATGGACAATCAGAACACTGAAGCTTTCTTT.

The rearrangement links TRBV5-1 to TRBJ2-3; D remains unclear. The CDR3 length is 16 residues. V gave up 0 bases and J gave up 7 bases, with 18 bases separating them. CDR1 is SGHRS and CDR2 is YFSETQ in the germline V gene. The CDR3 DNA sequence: TGCGCCAGCAGCTTGGAGGTTCGCGGTACCCCTAATACGCAGTATTTT. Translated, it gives CASSLEVRGTPNTQYF.